This T cell receptor (beta chain) was recovered during a study of T cell clones after liver transplantation. The wider study: Pre-transplant mixed lymphocyte reactions yielded third-party-reactive TCRbeta sequences as comparators for graft-donor-reactive sequences. General study points: In a couple of subjects, few donor cells limited the measurable donor-reactive repertoire.

The germline V gene encodes CDR1 LNHDA and CDR2 SQIVND (reference sequence). With 2 bases clipped from V and 7 bases from J, the junction kept 0 bases outside the gene matches. This CDR3 region has 13 residues. The protocol was immunoSEQ multiplex PCR, while the TCRdb copy is restricted to in-frame clones and leaves out a portion. The table lists 70,000 to 85,000 clones, roughly 80% of them singletons. About this clone itself: Its antigen is not identified.

Sequenced here: CD4+ T cells from blood, sampled before liver transplant. This TCR was sampled from a human donor who received a liver transplant. The genes are TRBV19 and TRBJ2-1, with 9 bases aligning to TRBD2. CDR3 protein: CASSILAGNEQFF. The CDR3 coding sequence is TGTGCCAGTAGTATACTAGCGGGAAATGAGCAGTTCTTC.